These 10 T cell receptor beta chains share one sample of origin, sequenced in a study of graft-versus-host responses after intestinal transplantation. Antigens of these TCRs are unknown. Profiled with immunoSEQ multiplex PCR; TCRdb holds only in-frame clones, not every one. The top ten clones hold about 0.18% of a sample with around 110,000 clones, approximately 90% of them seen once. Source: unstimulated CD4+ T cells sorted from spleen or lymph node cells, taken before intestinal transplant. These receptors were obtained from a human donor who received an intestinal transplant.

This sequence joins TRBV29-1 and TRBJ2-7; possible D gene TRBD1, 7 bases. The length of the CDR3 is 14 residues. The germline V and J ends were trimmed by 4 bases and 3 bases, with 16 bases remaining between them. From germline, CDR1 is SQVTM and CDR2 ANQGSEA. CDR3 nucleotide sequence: TGCAGCGTTGGGCGGGACAGTCTAGGCTACGAGCAGTACTTC. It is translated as CSVGRDSLGYEQYF.

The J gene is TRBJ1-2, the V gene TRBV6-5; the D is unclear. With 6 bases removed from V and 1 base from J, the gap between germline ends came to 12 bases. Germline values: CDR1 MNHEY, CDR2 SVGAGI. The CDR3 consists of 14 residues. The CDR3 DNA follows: TGTGCCAGCAGCCCCGGCGGATTTAACTATGGCTACACCTTC. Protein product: CASSPGGFNYGYTF.

CDR3 in amino acids: CASSLGAQGGGEQYF. CDR3 bases: TGTGCCAGCAGCTTAGGGGCGCAGGGAGGGGGCGAGCAGTACTTC. The genes are TRBV7-6 and TRBJ2-7; possible D gene TRBD2, 7 bases. The CDR3 extends over 15 amino acids. Trimming took 1 base from V and 6 from J, leaving 16 bases between them. The germline V gene encodes CDR1 SGHVS and CDR2 FNYEAQ.

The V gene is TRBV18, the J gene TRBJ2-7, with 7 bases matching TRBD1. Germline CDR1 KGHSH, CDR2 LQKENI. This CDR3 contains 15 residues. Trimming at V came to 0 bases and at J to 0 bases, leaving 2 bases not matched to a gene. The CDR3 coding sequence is TGTGCCAGCTCACCACCTCCAGGGGGCTCCTACGAGCAGTACTTC. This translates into CASSPPPGGSYEQYF.

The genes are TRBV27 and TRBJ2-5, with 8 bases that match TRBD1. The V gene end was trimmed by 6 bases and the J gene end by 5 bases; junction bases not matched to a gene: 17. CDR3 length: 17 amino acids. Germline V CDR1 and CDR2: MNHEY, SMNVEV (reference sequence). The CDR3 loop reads CASSRLFTTGVGETQYF. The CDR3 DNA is TGTGCCAGCAGCCGCTTGTTCACGACAGGGGTAGGCGAGACCCAGTACTTC.

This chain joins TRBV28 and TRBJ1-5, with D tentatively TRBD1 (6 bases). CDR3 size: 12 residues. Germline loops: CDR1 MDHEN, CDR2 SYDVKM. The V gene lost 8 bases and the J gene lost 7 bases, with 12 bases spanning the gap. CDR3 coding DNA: TGTGCCAGCGGAACAGGGATGCAGCCCCAGCATTTT. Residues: CASGTGMQPQHF. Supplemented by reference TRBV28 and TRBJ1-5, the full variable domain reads DVKVTQSSRYLVKRTGEKVFLECVQDMDHENMFWYRQDPGLGLRLIYFSYDVKMKEKGDIPEGYSVSREKKERFSLILESASTNQTSMYLCASGTGMQPQHFGDGTRLSIL.

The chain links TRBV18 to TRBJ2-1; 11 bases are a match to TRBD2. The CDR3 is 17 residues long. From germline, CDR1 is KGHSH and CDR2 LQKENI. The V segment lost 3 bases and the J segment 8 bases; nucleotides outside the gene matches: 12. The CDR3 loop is CASSPEWLAGGSDEQFF. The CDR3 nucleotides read TGTGCCAGCTCACCGGAGTGGTTAGCGGGGGGGTCCGATGAGCAGTTCTTC. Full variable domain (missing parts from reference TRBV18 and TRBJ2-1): NAGVMQNPRHLVRRRGQEARLRCSPMKGHSHVYWYRQLPEEGLKFMVYLQKENIIDESGMPKERFSAEFPKEGPSILRIQQVVRGDSAAYFCASSPEWLAGGSDEQFFGPGTRLTVL.

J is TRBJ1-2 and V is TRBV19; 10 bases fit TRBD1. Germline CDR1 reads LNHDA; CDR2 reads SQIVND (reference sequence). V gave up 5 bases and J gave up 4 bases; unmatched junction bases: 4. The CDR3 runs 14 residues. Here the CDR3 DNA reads TGTGCCAGTAGTCCCCGGACAGGGGGCTATGGCTACACCTTC. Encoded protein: CASSPRTGGYGYTF.

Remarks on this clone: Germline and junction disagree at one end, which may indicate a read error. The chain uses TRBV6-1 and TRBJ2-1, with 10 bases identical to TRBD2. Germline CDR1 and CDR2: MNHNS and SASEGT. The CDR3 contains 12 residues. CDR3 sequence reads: CASSQREGRNLF. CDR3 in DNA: TGTGCCAGCTCCCAGCGGGAGGGCCGTAACCTCTTC.

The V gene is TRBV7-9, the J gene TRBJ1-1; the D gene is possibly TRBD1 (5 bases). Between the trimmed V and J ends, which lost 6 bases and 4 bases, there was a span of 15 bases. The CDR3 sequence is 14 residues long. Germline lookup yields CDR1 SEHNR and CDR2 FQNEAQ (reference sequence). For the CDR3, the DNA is TGTGCCAGCAGTTCCAGGGCTCCGGTCACTGAAGCTTTCTTT. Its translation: CASSSRAPVTEAFF.